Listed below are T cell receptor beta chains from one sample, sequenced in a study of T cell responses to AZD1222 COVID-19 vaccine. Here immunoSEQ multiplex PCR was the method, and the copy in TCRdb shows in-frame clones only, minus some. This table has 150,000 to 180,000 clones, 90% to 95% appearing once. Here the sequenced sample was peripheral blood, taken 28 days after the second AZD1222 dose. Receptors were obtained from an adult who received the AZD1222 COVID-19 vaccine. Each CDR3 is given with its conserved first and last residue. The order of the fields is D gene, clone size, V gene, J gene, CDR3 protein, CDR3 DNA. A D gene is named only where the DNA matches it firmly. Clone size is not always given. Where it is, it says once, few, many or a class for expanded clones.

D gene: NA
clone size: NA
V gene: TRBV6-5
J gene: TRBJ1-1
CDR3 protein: CASAPGGRVTEAFF
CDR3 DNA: TGTGCCAGTGCCCCTGGGGGGCGGGTCACTGAAGCTTTCTTT

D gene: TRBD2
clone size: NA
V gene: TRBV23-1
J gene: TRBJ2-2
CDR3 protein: CASRLRLAGLANTGELFF
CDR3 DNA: TGCGCCAGCCGATTGCGACTAGCGGGCCTCGCGAACACCGGGGAGCTGTTTTTT

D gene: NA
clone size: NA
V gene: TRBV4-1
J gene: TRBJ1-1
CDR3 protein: CASSQWRESIRTEAFF
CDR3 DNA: TGCGCCAGCAGCCAGTGGAGGGAGTCGATTCGCACTGAAGCTTTCTTT

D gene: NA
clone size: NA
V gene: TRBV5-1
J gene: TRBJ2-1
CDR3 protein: CASSGSGGGESSSSYNEQFF
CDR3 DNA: TGCGCCAGCAGCGGATCCGGAGGGGGCGAGTCGTCCAGCTCCTACAATGAGCAGTTCTTC

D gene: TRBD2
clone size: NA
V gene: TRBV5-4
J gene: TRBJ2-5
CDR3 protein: CASSFWRGGRETQYF
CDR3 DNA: TGTGCCAGCAGCTTCTGGCGGGGGGGCAGGGAGACCCAGTACTTC

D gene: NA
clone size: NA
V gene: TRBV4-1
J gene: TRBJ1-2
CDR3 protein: CASSLTTGVNYGYTF
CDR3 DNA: TGCGCCAGCAGCCTCACCACCGGGGTTAACTATGGCTACACCTTC

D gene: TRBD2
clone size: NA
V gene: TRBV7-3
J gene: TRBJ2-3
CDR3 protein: CASSLSGTRPTDTQYF
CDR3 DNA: TGTGCCAGCAGCCTATCCGGGACTAGGCCCACAGATACGCAGTATTTT

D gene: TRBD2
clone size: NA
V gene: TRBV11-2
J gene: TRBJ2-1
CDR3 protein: CASSLLGTSSYNEQFF
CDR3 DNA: TGTGCCAGCAGCTTATTAGGGACTAGCTCCTACAATGAGCAGTTCTTC

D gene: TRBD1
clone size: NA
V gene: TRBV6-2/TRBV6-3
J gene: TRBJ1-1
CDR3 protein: CASSSGTGWGVDTEAFF
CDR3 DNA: TGTGCCAGCAGTTCGGGGACAGGGTGGGGAGTGGACACTGAAGCTTTCTTT

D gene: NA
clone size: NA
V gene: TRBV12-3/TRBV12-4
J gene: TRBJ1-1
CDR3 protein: CASSISAYEAFF
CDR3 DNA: TGTGCCAGCAGCATCTCGGCCTACGAAGCTTTCTTT

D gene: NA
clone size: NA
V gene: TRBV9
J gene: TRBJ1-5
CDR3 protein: CASSVGAVMNQPQHF
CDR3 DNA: TGTGCCAGCAGCGTAGGCGCAGTCATGAATCAGCCCCAGCATTTT

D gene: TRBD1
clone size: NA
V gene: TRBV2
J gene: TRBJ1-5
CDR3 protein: CASMGQRGYSNQPQHF
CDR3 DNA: TGTGCCAGCATGGGACAGCGTGGTTATAGCAATCAGCCCCAGCATTTT

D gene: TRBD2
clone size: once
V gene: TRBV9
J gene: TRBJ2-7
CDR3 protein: CASSVDGLAEQYEQYF
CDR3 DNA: TGTGCCAGCAGCGTAGATGGGCTAGCGGAACAATACGAGCAGTACTTC

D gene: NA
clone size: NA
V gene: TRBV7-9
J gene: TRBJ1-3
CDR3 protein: CASGGGTIYF
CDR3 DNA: TGTGCCAGCGGGGGGGGGACCATATATTTT

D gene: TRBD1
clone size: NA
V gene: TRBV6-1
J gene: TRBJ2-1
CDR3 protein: CASSETPTGAYNEQFF
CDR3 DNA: TGTGCCAGCAGTGAAACCCCGACAGGGGCTTACAATGAGCAGTTCTTC

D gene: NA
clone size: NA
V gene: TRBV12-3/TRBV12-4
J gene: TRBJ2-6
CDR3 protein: CASSLWANVLTF
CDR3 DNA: TGTGCCAGCAGTTTATGGGCCAACGTCCTGACTTTC